Shown below are 8 T cell receptor beta chains from a single sample sequenced in a study of graft-versus-host responses after intestinal transplantation. The table came from immunoSEQ multiplex PCR; TCRdb's copy has only in-frame clones and leaves some out. This table has 8,000 to 11,000 clones, approximately 31% appearing once. The sequences come from alloreactive CD4+ T cells from a mixed lymphocyte reaction culture, collected before transplantation. Subset here: CFSE-low proliferating T cells sorted from roughly six-day pre-transplant mixed lymphocyte reaction (GvH or HvG direction). All receptors come from a human patient who was an organ donor for intestinal transplantation.

The genes are TRBV4-3 and TRBJ2-4; 8 nucleotides line up with TRBD2. V was pared by 1 base and J by 7 bases, with 9 bases of the junction left unmatched. CDR3 size: 16 residues. The germline gives CDR1 LGHNA, CDR2 YSLEER. The CDR3: CASSQGRASGHNIQYF. The CDR3 bases are TGCGCCAGCAGCCAAGGCCGAGCTAGCGGGCATAACATTCAGTACTTC.

This clone showed up just a few times. This chain links TRBV7-9 with TRBJ2-3; TRBD2 aligns across 12 bases. The CDR3 has 17 amino acids. Germline CDR1 is SEHNR and CDR2 is FQNEAQ (reference sequence). V shed 4 bases, J shed 2 bases, and the junction held 7 bases outside the gene matches. The CDR3 is CASSSAWTSGDTDTQYF. The CDR3 DNA is TGTGCCAGCAGCTCTGCTTGGACTAGCGGGGACACAGATACGCAGTATTTT.

This clone showed up just a few times. V and J are TRBV18 and TRBJ1-6; TRBD1 matches at 7 bases. The CDR3 extends over 14 amino acids. Germline CDR1 KGHSH, CDR2 LQKENI. With V trimmed by 6 bases and J by 7 bases, 6 bases remained unmatched. The CDR3 sequence is CASSVQGGNSPLHF. CDR3 coding DNA: TGTGCCAGCTCGGTCCAGGGGGGGAATTCACCCCTCCACTTT.

V gene TRBV6-5 combines with J gene TRBJ2-3; 9 bases fit TRBD1. Germline V gene sequence: CDR1 MNHEY, CDR2 SVGAGI. The CDR3 sequence is 14 residues long. V was clipped by 6 bases and J by 4 bases; unmatched bases: 5. CDR3 in amino acids: CASRGRQGADTQYF. The CDR3 bases are TGTGCCAGCAGAGGCAGACAGGGGGCAGATACGCAGTATTTT.

The chain links TRBV5-1 to TRBJ2-2, with TRBD2 identical over 8 bases. J was trimmed by 5 bases and V by 2 bases; bases with no gene match: 11. This CDR3 has 17 amino acids. CDR1 and CDR2 from the germline V gene are SGHRS and YFSETQ. The CDR3 sequence: CASSFDSTGGATGELFF. The CDR3 DNA follows: TGCGCCAGCAGCTTTGACTCCACGGGGGGGGCGACCGGGGAGCTGTTTTTT.

This chain uses TRBV18 with TRBJ2-1; 8 bases line up with TRBD1. V shed 3 bases and J 4 bases; nucleotides not matched to a gene: 17. Per germline, CDR1 KGHSH and CDR2 LQKENI. The CDR3 contains 19 residues. This CDR3 is CASSPSRDRFPTFYNEQFF. DNA of the CDR3: TGTGCCAGCTCACCGTCCCGGGACAGGTTTCCCACCTTTTACAATGAGCAGTTCTTC.

This rearrangement joins TRBV7-2 to TRBJ1-2; TRBD1 is a possible D gene (5 bases). Deletions cut 0 bases from V and 7 bases from J, with 12 bases between. CDR3 size: 14 residues. Germline loops: CDR1 SGHTA, CDR2 FQGNSA. The DNA of the CDR3 is TGTGCCAGCAGCTTAGCGCGGACGGGGGGTGGCTACACCTTC. Its translation is CASSLARTGGGYTF.

This clone was counted a few times. This chain uses TRBV19 with TRBJ2-7; 10 nucleotides align to TRBD2. This CDR3 has 13 amino acids. V lost 6 bases, J lost 6 bases, and 5 bases stayed unmatched. Germline values: CDR1 LNHDA, CDR2 SQIVND (reference sequence). The DNA for the CDR3 is TGTGCCAGTAGCGTAGCGGGGGGACTCGAGCAGTACTTC. It encodes CASSVAGGLEQYF.